A single sample gave rise to the 17 T cell receptor beta chains below, sequenced in a study of T cell responses to AZD1222 COVID-19 vaccine. Data came from immunoSEQ multiplex PCR; TCRdb stores just in-frame clones and leaves some out. The table includes more than 140,000 clones, about 90% detected once. This specimen consisted of peripheral blood, obtained on day 0 of AZD1222 vaccination. These receptor sequences come from an adult in good health.

The chain carries TRBV7-8 and TRBJ1-1; 7 bases agree with TRBD1. CDR1 is SGHVS and CDR2 is FQNEAQ in the germline V gene. The CDR3 is made up of 14 amino acids. The ends lost 5 bases at V and 5 bases at J; junction bases unmatched: 8. The CDR3 spells CASSRTGEGTEAFF. The CDR3, as DNA: TGTGCCAGCAGCCGAACAGGGGAGGGGACTGAAGCTTTCTTT.

The chain combines TRBV19 with TRBJ1-3; tentative D call: TRBD1 (6 bases). Germline V gene sequence: CDR1 LNHDA, CDR2 SQIVND (reference sequence). The V and J ends lost 3 bases and 0 bases respectively, with 12 bases between them. This CDR3 is built from 16 residues. CDR3 sequence (DNA): TGTGCCAGTAGTATTTTCGGGGGCCTCTCTGGAAACACCATATATTTT. Amino acid sequence: CASSIFGGLSGNTIYF.

This clone is a singleton in its sample. This rearrangement joins TRBV6-5 to TRBJ1-4; TRBD1 is a possible D gene (6 bases). CDR1 and CDR2 (germline): MNHEY, SVGAGI. V was clipped by 10 bases and J by 8 bases, with 23 bases between them. CDR3 length: 15 amino acids. CDR3 loop: CATRRDGGLGEKLFF. For the CDR3, the DNA is TGTGCCACACGGAGGGATGGGGGGCTGGGGGAAAAACTGTTTTTT.

Only one count was recorded for this clone. V is TRBV2 and J is TRBJ1-6; D remains ambiguous. V lost 3 bases, J lost 9 bases, and 9 bases lay in between. Germline CDR1 and CDR2: SNHLY and FYNNEI. This CDR3 contains 13 residues. DNA of the CDR3: TGTGCCAGCAGTGAGTCCGACGGTTCACCCCTCCACTTT. Amino acid sequence: CASSESDGSPLHF.

The CDR3 spells CASSSPGLTDTQYF. CDR3 DNA sequence: TGTGCCAGCAGTAGCCCGGGATTGACAGATACGCAGTATTTT. The V and J genes are TRBV28 and TRBJ2-3; perhaps TRBD2 as D (5 bases). Germline V gene data show CDR1 as MDHEN and CDR2 as SYDVKM. Trimming shortened V by 5 bases and J by 3 bases, and 12 bases separated the two germline ends. The CDR3 contains 14 residues.

The V and J genes are TRBV3-1 (or the pseudogene TRBV3-2) and TRBJ2-2; D possibly corresponds to TRBD2 (5 bases). The CDR3 is made up of 15 amino acids. Trimming cost V 4 bases and J 1 base, with 10 bases left between them. Germline V gives CDR1 LGHDT, CDR2 YNNKEL (reference sequence). CDR3 DNA: TGTGCCAGCAGCCTGGGAGCGATGAACACCGGGGAGCTGTTTTTT. This sequence encodes CASSLGAMNTGELFF.

V and J are TRBV3-1 (or the pseudogene TRBV3-2) and TRBJ1-4; tentatively, D is TRBD1 (5 bases). The germline gives CDR1 LGHDT, CDR2 YNNKEL (reference sequence). V lost 1 base, J lost 10 bases, and 7 bases lay in between. The CDR3 length is 12 residues. The CDR3 reads CASSQGGGKLFF. The CDR3 bases are TGTGCCAGCAGCCAAGGGGGGGGAAAACTGTTTTTT.

The chain couples TRBV11-1 to TRBJ2-1; no clear D. Germline-derived CDR1 and CDR2 are SGHAT and FQDESV (reference sequence). This CDR3 has 12 amino acids. Trimming pared 1 base from V and 7 bases from J, leaving 5 bases between. Here the CDR3 DNA reads TGTGCCAGCAGCTTAGGGAGAAATGAGCAGTTCTTC. Translating it yields CASSLGRNEQFF.

The chain uses TRBV11-3 and TRBJ2-2; a possible D gene is TRBD2 (6 bases). The CDR3 loop spans 14 amino acids. The germline V gene has CDR1 SGHNT and CDR2 YENEEA. Trimming shortened V by 5 bases and J by 3 bases, and 10 bases separated the two germline ends. The CDR3 spells CASSPGAHTGELFF. The CDR3 DNA is TGTGCCAGCAGCCCGGGAGCCCACACCGGGGAGCTGTTTTTT.

The J gene is TRBJ2-7, the V gene TRBV10-3, with 12 bases aligning to TRBD2. Germline V gene sequence: CDR1 ENHRY, CDR2 SYGVKD. Trimming removed 6 bases from V and 6 bases from J; junction bases left unmatched: 6. The CDR3 has 14 amino acids. The CDR3 loop is CAIRASGRAGEQYF. The CDR3 DNA sequence: TGTGCCATCAGGGCTAGCGGGAGGGCCGGCGAGCAGTACTTC.

The chain recombines TRBV27 with TRBJ2-7; a possible D gene is TRBD1 (7 bases). Trimming pared 4 bases from V and 4 bases from J, leaving 23 bases between. CDR1 is MNHEY, CDR2 SMNVEV, per germline (reference sequence). The CDR3 is made up of 17 amino acids. The CDR3 DNA reads TGTGCCAGCAGTTCGGGCGGGGCTGGCAGGGGGACTTACGAGCAGTACTTC. It codes for CASSSGGAGRGTYEQYF.

The chain carries TRBV7-2 and TRBJ2-2, with 8 bases matching TRBD2. The CDR3 sequence is 16 residues long. Germline assignment: CDR1 SGHTA and CDR2 FQGNSA. The V segment lost 2 bases and the J segment 6 bases; nucleotides outside the gene matches: 8. In nucleotides, the CDR3 is TGTGCCAGCAGCTTAAAAGGGACTAGTGGGGCCGGGGAGCTGTTTTTT. Translation gives CASSLKGTSGAGELFF.

The CDR3 region is CASSRLVTYEQYF. As DNA, the CDR3 is TGTGCCAGCAGTCGACTGGTCACCTACGAGCAGTACTTC. The gene calls are TRBV6-2 or TRBV6-3 and TRBJ2-7, with D unresolved. In germline, CDR1 is MNHEY, CDR2 SVGEGT. V was shortened by 5 bases and J by 2 bases, with 10 bases between the two germline ends. The CDR3 has 13 residues.

This rearrangement joins TRBV24-1 to TRBJ2-7; no clear D. V was cut by 3 bases and J by 2 bases, with 13 bases left in between. The CDR3 is 15 amino acids. CDR1 is KGHDR and CDR2 is SFDVKD in the germline V gene. The CDR3 here is CATSDPLESPYEQYF. The CDR3 bases are TGTGCCACCAGTGATCCTCTAGAGAGCCCCTACGAGCAGTACTTC.

The chain recombines TRBV6-1 with TRBJ2-5; 10 bases align to TRBD2. After removal of 1 base from V and 5 bases from J, the junction contained 10 bases not matched to a gene. From germline, CDR1 is MNHNS and CDR2 SASEGT. The CDR3 is 17 amino acids. The CDR3 bases are TGTGCCAGCAGTGAAGGAAGGCTAGCGGGAGTCTGGGAGACCCAGTACTTC. Protein sequence: CASSEGRLAGVWETQYF.

This clone was counted a single time. The V gene is TRBV19, the J gene TRBJ2-1, with a tentative D call TRBD1 (5 bases). This CDR3 comprises 15 residues. V lost 3 bases and J lost 0, with 9 bases in between. From germline, CDR1 is LNHDA and CDR2 SQIVND (reference sequence). The CDR3 is CASSILGPSYNEQFF. The CDR3 DNA follows: TGTGCCAGTAGTATTCTGGGGCCCTCCTACAATGAGCAGTTCTTC.

The rearrangement uses TRBV19 and TRBJ2-1, with a possible D match to TRBD2 (6 bases). Germline CDR1 reads LNHDA; CDR2 reads SQIVND (reference sequence). The V end lost 5 bases, the J end lost 7 bases, and 27 bases lay between the germline ends. The CDR3 is made up of 18 amino acids. CDR3 sequence: CASSARRGGGLEGNEQFF. The CDR3 DNA reads as TGTGCCAGTAGTGCCCGGCGTGGGGGAGGATTGGAGGGAAATGAGCAGTTCTTC.